A selection of T cell receptor beta chains follows, all from one sample in a study of blood T cell repertoires in COVID-19. The method was immunoSEQ multiplex PCR; TCRdb's version includes in-frame clones alone and lacks a portion of them. Among fewer than 100,000 clones listed, approximately 90% were seen once. Source material: peripheral blood. All receptors come from a woman aged 80 or older with acute or convalescent COVID-19. Both conserved end residues are part of each CDR3. The D gene is left open where the match is weak. Size values are once, few and many counts, or a class for expanded clones, and some rows have none.

V	J	D	size	DNA	CDR3
TRBV13	TRBJ1-1	TRBD1	few	TGTGCCAGCAGCTTGAGGACAGGGCGTTCTAACACTGAAGCTTTCTTT	CASSLRTGRSNTEAFF
TRBV6-4	TRBJ1-2	NA	once	TGTGCCAGCAGTCCGGGGTATGGCTACACCTTC	CASSPGYGYTF
TRBV11-2	TRBJ2-3	NA	NA	TGTGCCAGCAGCTTAGATTGGTATGGGCAGGCTAGCACAGATACGCAGTATTTT	CASSLDWYGQASTDTQYF
TRBV4-1	TRBJ1-1	TRBD1	NA	TGCGCCAGCAGCCCGATCGGGACAGGGTATGCTGAAGCTTTCTTT	CASSPIGTGYAEAFF
TRBV2	TRBJ2-5	NA	once	TGTGCCAGCAGCCAGGATGGAGAGACCCAGTACTTC	CASSQDGETQYF
TRBV20-1	TRBJ1-1	NA	NA	TGCAGTGCTCGGGACACTGAAGCTTTCTTT	CSARDTEAFF
TRBV29-1	TRBJ2-7	NA	NA	TGCAGCGTTGAAGGGACAGCCAACTACGAGCAGTACTTC	CSVEGTANYEQYF
TRBV5-4	TRBJ2-1	TRBD2	NA	TGTGCCAGCAGCTTGTCGGGGGGATCCTACAATGAGCAGTTCTTC	CASSLSGGSYNEQFF
TRBV3-1/TRBV3-2	TRBJ1-2	NA	NA	TGTGCCAGCAGCCAGGGACTATTGCATGGCTACACCTTC	CASSQGLLHGYTF
TRBV5-8	TRBJ2-7	NA	NA	TGTGCCAGCAGCTTGGCCCAGGGAACCTACGAGCAGTACTTC	CASSLAQGTYEQYF
TRBV5-1	TRBJ2-7	TRBD1	NA	TGCGCCAGCAGGTCCGGGACAGGGCCCTACGAGCAGTACTTC	CASRSGTGPYEQYF